The next 31 T cell receptor beta chains were all read from a single sample in a study of CD8+ T cells in alopecia areata. After isolation, RNA underwent reverse transcription to generate cDNA as the sequencing template. The protocol was immunoSEQ multiplex PCR, while the TCRdb copy is restricted to in-frame clones and leaves out a portion. The repertoire holds about 170,000 clones, with approximately 70% as singletons. The sample here was CD8+ T cells sorted from blood, taken at week 0. The receptors were gathered from a human donor with alopecia areata.

This clone was recorded only once. The chain is built from TRBV4-2 and TRBJ2-3; no definite D call. This CDR3 region has 16 residues. Germline V CDR1 and CDR2: LGHNA, YNFKEQ. The ends were cut back, 4 bases at V and 0 bases at J, with 14 bases in the middle. The CDR3 is CASSPTVLPSTDTQYF. The CDR3 DNA reads as TGTGCCAGCAGCCCCACAGTACTACCTAGCACAGATACGCAGTATTTT.

Only a few counts were recorded for this clone. The gene calls are TRBV29-1 and TRBJ1-2; 7 bases fit TRBD1. There are 11 residues in the CDR3. Germline V gene lookup returns CDR1 SQVTM and CDR2 ANQGSEA. CDR3 DNA sequence: TGCGGCGCCGGGACAGAGCATGGCTACACCTTC. This codes for CGAGTEHGYTF.

The CDR3 here is CASSDRVWYF. CDR3 sequence (DNA): TGTGCCAGCAGTGATAGGGTATGGTACTTC. V and J are TRBV2 and TRBJ2-4, with no clear D. Germline assignment: CDR1 SNHLY and CDR2 FYNNEI. The CDR3 contains 10 residues. V was cut by 3 bases and J by 15 bases, with 9 bases left in between.

In DNA, the CDR3 is TGTGCCTGGAAAGGGGTAGGGGAGTCCACGCAGTATTTT. Translation gives CAWKGVGESTQYF. This chain connects TRBV30 to TRBJ2-3; D assignment may be TRBD1 or TRBD2 (5 bases each). This CDR3 has 13 residues. Germline assignment: CDR1 GTSNPN and CDR2 SVGIG (reference sequence). Deletions cut 4 bases from V and 9 bases from J, with 17 bases between.

This chain uses TRBV27 with TRBJ1-2; 10 bases match TRBD1. Trimming at V came to 1 base and at J to 7 bases, leaving 15 bases not matched to a gene. Per germline, CDR1 MNHEY and CDR2 SMNVEV (reference sequence). CDR3 length: 18 amino acids. This CDR3 reads CASSLFEAGTGDFVGYTF. The CDR3 bases are TGTGCCAGCAGTTTATTTGAAGCCGGGACAGGGGATTTCGTTGGCTACACCTTC.

V gene TRBV2 combines with J gene TRBJ2-1; D call uncertain. The V and J ends lost 2 bases and 0 bases respectively, with 8 bases between them. This CDR3 contains 15 residues. CDR1 and CDR2 (germline): SNHLY, FYNNEI. The CDR3 nucleotides read TGTGCCAGCAGTGAATCCTCTAGCTCCTACAATGAGCAGTTCTTC. It encodes CASSESSSSYNEQFF.

This clone was seen more than once but under ten times. The CDR3, as DNA: TGTGCCAGCAGGAAGACAGACTCTGGGGCCAACGTCCTGACTTTC. It yields the protein CASRKTDSGANVLTF. This rearrangement joins TRBV6-6 to TRBJ2-6; TRBD1 is a possible D gene (5 bases). The V gene's germline CDR1 is MNHNY and CDR2 SVGAGI (reference sequence). The CDR3 consists of 15 residues. Deletions cut 6 bases from V and 0 bases from J, with 9 bases between.

In DNA, the CDR3 is TGTGCCAGTAGTATTTGGGCCGCCGACCCCTACAATGAGCAGTTCTTC. This sequence encodes CASSIWAADPYNEQFF. This chain connects TRBV19 to TRBJ2-1; D is uncertain. Germline values: CDR1 LNHDA, CDR2 SQIVND (reference sequence). V lost 3 bases to trimming and J lost 2 bases, with 14 bases between them. This CDR3 is built from 16 residues.

The rearrangement joins TRBV6-5 to TRBJ2-3; unclear D gene. CDR3 length: 14 amino acids. Trimming took 7 bases from V and 0 from J, leaving 11 bases between them. Germline CDR1 MNHEY, CDR2 SVGAGI. In nucleotides, the CDR3 is TGTGCCAGCACGACCGGTCCTAGCACAGATACGCAGTATTTT. Translation gives CASTTGPSTDTQYF.

CDR3 DNA sequence: TGCAGCGCCTATGGGACGCATGGAAACACCATATATTTT. Translation: CSAYGTHGNTIYF. This chain connects TRBV29-1 to TRBJ1-3; possibly TRBD1 for D (5 bases). From germline, CDR1 is SQVTM and CDR2 ANQGSEA. V dropped 7 bases and J dropped 3 bases, with 13 bases sitting between them. CDR3 length equals 13 residues.

The rearrangement links TRBV5-6 to TRBJ2-7; tentatively, D is TRBD2 (5 bases). CDR1 SGHDT and CDR2 YYEEEE come from the germline V gene. The CDR3 sequence is 14 residues long. V dropped 3 bases and J dropped 2 bases, with 12 bases sitting between them. The CDR3 region has the DNA TGTGCCAGCAGCTCTGGGTCGGGGACCTACGAGCAGTACTTC. Residues: CASSSGSGTYEQYF.

This chain uses TRBV4-1 with TRBJ2-7, with D perhaps TRBD2 (5 bases). Germline V gene data show CDR1 as MGHRA and CDR2 as YSYEKL. V gave up 1 base and J gave up 3 bases, with 10 bases separating them. The CDR3 is made up of 14 amino acids. As DNA, the CDR3 is TGCGCCAGCAGCCAAGCAGGAGGCGGCTACGAGCAGTACTTC. This translates into CASSQAGGGYEQYF.

This clone occurred a few times. V gene TRBV6-5 combines with J gene TRBJ2-5; TRBD1 or TRBD2 may be the D gene (5 bases each). The CDR3 loop spans 15 amino acids. V was trimmed by 2 bases and J by 5 bases, leaving 15 bases between them. Germline CDR1 and CDR2: MNHEY and SVGAGI. Here the CDR3 DNA reads TGTGCCAGCAGTTACGGCTTGGGGGTAAAGGAGACCCAGTACTTC. Translating gives CASSYGLGVKETQYF.

The chain combines TRBV9 with TRBJ1-2; D not resolved. V lost 6 bases and J 8 bases, leaving 14 bases between the germline ends. This CDR3 has 12 amino acids. Germline V gene data show CDR1 as SGDLS and CDR2 as YYNGEE. CDR3 amino acids: CASTRREGGYTF. CDR3 coding DNA: TGTGCCAGCACTCGGAGGGAAGGAGGCTACACCTTC.

This clone was counted only a few times. The DNA for the CDR3 is TGTGCCTGGAGCCGGATGATTGAGCAGTTCTTC. It yields the protein CAWSRMIEQFF. The genes are TRBV30 and TRBJ2-1; D is uncertain. Germline V lookup: CDR1 GTSNPN, CDR2 SVGIG (reference sequence). The CDR3 covers 11 residues. The V and J ends lost 3 bases and 9 bases respectively, with 9 bases between them.

This clone occurred a few times. The chain combines TRBV15 with TRBJ1-6, with D perhaps matching TRBD1 (5 bases). The CDR3 consists of 18 residues. V was trimmed by 1 base and J by 9 bases, leaving 22 bases between them. Germline lookup yields CDR1 LNHNV and CDR2 YYDKDF (reference sequence). CDR3 DNA: TGTGCCACCAGCAGAGCGCTTGACTTCCCAAGGGGAATTTCACCCCTCCACTTT. Translating gives CATSRALDFPRGISPLHF.

The chain employs TRBV6-6 and TRBJ2-5, with D possibly matching TRBD2 (6 bases). Germline V gene lookup returns CDR1 MNHNY and CDR2 SVGAGI (reference sequence). The CDR3 runs 16 residues. The germline V and J ends were trimmed by 4 bases and 3 bases, with 18 bases remaining between them. CDR3 loop: CASSSPGLQWEETQYF. The CDR3 bases are TGTGCCAGCAGTTCCCCGGGACTCCAATGGGAAGAGACCCAGTACTTC.

The rearrangement joins TRBV5-5 to TRBJ1-5; D gene uncertain. Trimming took off 6 bases at V and 1 base at J, with 8 bases between the two ends. CDR3 length: 13 amino acids. Germline CDR1 reads SGHKS; CDR2 reads YYEKEE (reference sequence). The CDR3 here is CASNPTSNQPQHF. CDR3 DNA: TGTGCCAGCAACCCCACCAGCAATCAGCCCCAGCATTTT.

The chain is built from TRBV7-8 and TRBJ2-1, with 8 bases matching TRBD1. There are 16 residues in the CDR3. CDR1 and CDR2 (germline): SGHVS, FQNEAQ. V was clipped by 4 bases and J by 3 bases; unmatched bases: 8. The CDR3 is CASSSRTGIRYNEQFF. The CDR3 DNA is TGTGCCAGCAGCTCGCGGACAGGGATTCGCTACAATGAGCAGTTCTTC.

The genes are TRBV6-5 and TRBJ2-3, with D perhaps TRBD2 (5 bases). The CDR3 contains 14 residues. Germline V gives CDR1 MNHEY, CDR2 SVGAGI. V was pared by 2 bases and J by 2 bases, with 8 bases between. The CDR3 sequence is CASSYRGYTDTQYF. CDR3 nucleotide sequence: TGTGCCAGCAGTTACCGCGGGTACACAGATACGCAGTATTTT.

The rearrangement uses TRBV5-1 and TRBJ1-2, with D hard to call. The V end lost 2 bases, the J end lost 4 bases, and 18 bases lay between the germline ends. The germline CDR1 and CDR2 sequences are SGHRS and YFSETQ. The CDR3 length is 16 residues. The DNA for the CDR3 is TGCGCCAGCAGCTTTGAACGGGCCGAAGTGATCTATGGCTACACCTTC. Its protein is CASSFERAEVIYGYTF.

The chain carries TRBV30 and TRBJ2-1, with D tentatively TRBD2 (6 bases). Germline V gene lookup returns CDR1 GTSNPN and CDR2 SVGIG (reference sequence). V shed 4 bases and J shed 3 bases, with 16 bases lying between them. This CDR3 spans 15 amino acids. The CDR3 coding sequence is TGTGCCTGGACCCCCGGGACTGGCAACTACAATGAGCAGTTCTTC. Translated, it gives CAWTPGTGNYNEQFF.

The chain links TRBV5-6 to TRBJ2-6; D tentatively reads TRBD1 or TRBD2 (6 bases each). Trimming removed 4 bases at V and 2 bases at J, with 22 bases between. This CDR3 contains 19 residues. The germline V gene encodes CDR1 SGHDT and CDR2 YYEEEE. The CDR3: CASSPLARGAIAGANVLTF. The CDR3 DNA sequence: TGTGCCAGCAGCCCCCTCGCGAGGGGGGCTATAGCTGGGGCCAACGTCCTGACTTTC.

The rearrangement uses TRBV29-1 and TRBJ1-1; TRBD1 might be the D (5 bases). The V gene's germline CDR1 is SQVTM and CDR2 ANQGSEA. The CDR3 length is 13 residues. V was trimmed by 3 bases and J by 6 bases, leaving 14 bases between them. The CDR3 reads CSVEGGVKAEAFF. The CDR3 DNA follows: TGCAGCGTTGAGGGGGGGGTGAAGGCTGAAGCTTTCTTT.

The chain combines TRBV27 with TRBJ2-5; D perhaps matches TRBD2 (7 bases). The CDR3 sequence is 15 residues long. The germline CDR1 and CDR2 sequences are MNHEY and SMNVEV (reference sequence). Trimming left V 2 bases short and J 3 bases short, with 13 bases between. CDR3 DNA: TGTGCCAGCAGTTTAGGGGGGGCCGGGGAAGAGACCCAGTACTTC. Translation: CASSLGGAGEETQYF.

The chain has TRBV11-3 and TRBJ2-2, with D possibly matching TRBD1 (6 bases). CDR3 length: 12 residues. Germline V CDR1 and CDR2: SGHNT, YENEEA. Trimming took off 8 bases at V and 5 bases at J, with 9 bases between the two ends. CDR3 region: CASAQGTGELFF. For the CDR3, the DNA is TGTGCCAGCGCCCAGGGGACCGGGGAGCTGTTTTTT. Full variable domain (outside the CDR3, taken from reference TRBV11-3 and TRBJ2-2): EAGVVQSPRYKIIEKKQPVAFWCNPISGHNTLYWYLQNLGQGPELLIRYENEEAVDDSQLPKDRFSAERLKGVDSTLKIQPAELGDSAVYLCASAQGTGELFFGEGSRLTVL.

The rearrangement links TRBV30 to TRBJ2-3; D is unclear. Germline lookup yields CDR1 GTSNPN and CDR2 SVGIG (reference sequence). This CDR3 is built from 11 residues. V was shortened by 5 bases and J by 5 bases, with 8 bases between the two germline ends. CDR3 in amino acids: CAWPIGDTQYF. CDR3 DNA sequence: TGTGCCTGGCCTATAGGAGATACGCAGTATTTT. The variable domain in full, completed from reference TRBV30 and TRBJ2-3, reads SQTIHQWPATLVQPVGSPLSLECTVEGTSNPNLYWYRQAAGRGLQLLFYSVGIGQISSEVPQNLSASRPQDRQFILSSKKLLLSDSGFYLCAWPIGDTQYFGPGTRLTVL.

The V and J genes are TRBV7-9 and TRBJ1-2; 12 nucleotides line up with TRBD1. The J segment lost 4 bases and the V segment lost 4 bases, leaving 4 bases of the junction unmatched. Germline V gene sequence: CDR1 SEHNR, CDR2 FQNEAQ (reference sequence). The CDR3 extends over 15 amino acids. CDR3 loop: CASSSGTGGGYGYTF. CDR3 nucleotides: TGTGCCAGCAGCTCAGGGACAGGGGGCGGCTATGGCTACACCTTC. Together with reference TRBV7-9 and TRBJ1-2, the CDR3 gives the full variable domain: DTGVSQNPRHKITKRGQNVTFRCDPISEHNRLYWYRQTLGQGPEFLTYFQNEAQLEKSRLLSDRFSAERPKGSFSTLEIQRTEQGDSAMYLCASSSGTGGGYGYTFGSGTRLTVV.

This chain links TRBV2 with TRBJ2-7, with 11 bases that match TRBD1. Germline V gene lookup returns CDR1 SNHLY and CDR2 FYNNEI. This CDR3 has 16 amino acids. Unmatched junction bases numbered 10, after V lost 7 bases and J lost 2 bases. Here the CDR3 reads CASTFPLGQGAYEQYF. The DNA for the CDR3 is TGTGCCAGCACCTTCCCGTTGGGACAGGGGGCCTACGAGCAGTACTTC.

The V and J genes are TRBV5-1 and TRBJ2-3; the D gene is possibly TRBD2 (7 bases). V was pared by 7 bases and J by 3 bases, with 21 bases between. Germline-derived CDR1 and CDR2 are SGHRS and YFSETQ. The CDR3 length is 16 residues. CDR3 residues: CASGVRGAGGTDTQYF. The CDR3 DNA reads TGCGCCAGCGGGGTACGGGGGGCAGGTGGAACAGATACGCAGTATTTT.

This clone was seen more than once but under ten times. The V gene is TRBV7-2, the J gene TRBJ1-2; possible D gene TRBD1, 5 bases. V was shortened by 5 bases and J by 8 bases, with 21 bases between the two germline ends. Germline loops: CDR1 SGHTA, CDR2 FQGNSA. CDR3 length: 15 residues. The CDR3 coding sequence is TGTGCCAGCAGCCCAGGGACGGTTCCCCTATTAGGCTACACCTTC. Translating it yields CASSPGTVPLLGYTF. Full variable domain (remainder filled in from reference TRBV7-2 and TRBJ1-2): GAGVSQSPSNKVTEKGKDVELRCDPISGHTALYWYRQSLGQGLEFLIYFQGNSAPDKSGLPSDRFSAERTGGSVSTLTIQRTQQEDSAVYLCASSPGTVPLLGYTFGSGTRLTVV.